This T cell receptor beta chain was found in a study of OX40 agonist ivuxolimab in advanced cancers. Across the study: Six ivuxolimab dose levels, 0.01 to 10 mg/kg, were given intravenously every 2 weeks. Study observations and caveats: On average, CD8+ T cells had more expanded clones than CD4+.

This CDR3 is built from 13 residues. Per the germline V gene, CDR1 is SGHRS and CDR2 is YFSETQ. Between the trimmed V and J ends, which lost 4 bases and 7 bases, there was a span of 14 bases. Points on this clone: Its matching antigen is unknown.

Sequenced by immunoSEQ multiplex PCR; TCRdb stores in-frame clones only, minus some. The sample lists fewer than 90,000 clones, approximately 90% seen once, with 2.8% in the top ten. The V gene is TRBV5-1, the J gene TRBJ2-5; unclear D gene. Sample: CD4+ or CD8+ T cells sorted from blood, taken in a trial of the OX40 agonist ivuxolimab. This clonotype was sampled from an adult with an advanced solid tumor such as melanoma, head and neck, liver or kidney cancer. CDR3: CASSDGRMGTQYF. In DNA form, the CDR3 reads TGCGCCAGCAGCGACGGCCGTATGGGGACCCAGTACTTC.